The clone carrying this TCR beta chain was seen at least ten times. Germline loops: CDR1 WSHSY, CDR2 SAAADI. The CDR3 contains 17 residues. Trimming shortened V by 2 bases and J by 3 bases, and 16 bases separated the two germline ends. The sample comes from a study of read filtering for tumor transcriptome and immune sequencing. Whole-study context: Revised staging placed under ten patients in R-ISS I, 15 to 20 in II, six or seven in III.

Molecular barcoded adaptors covering alpha/delta and beta/gamma chains were used on 400 to 450 ng RNA. TCRdb recomputed calls from the reads with MiXCR, one row per CDR3 protein. The sample has about 57,000 distinct CDR3 sequences; 20% to 25% are singletons. Sample: a population of CD138-negative cells sorted from bone marrow. The V gene is TRBV10-2, the J gene TRBJ2-2; perhaps TRBD2 as D (7 bases). The clonotype originates from a donor at least 40 years old with multiple myeloma. The CDR3, as DNA: TGCGCCAGCAGTGAGATGGGGGGGACATCGTACACCGGGGAGCTGTTTTTT. Its translation: CASSEMGGTSYTGELFF.